This record covers a single TCR beta chain. Antigen unknown. Treatment specified: some 20 received Ad26.COV2.S at low or high dose, single or two shots; about 5 received placebo; per-sample allocation not given. After the first vaccine or placebo injection, samples were drawn on day 63. It was an adult aged 18-55 years in Boston who was the donor. The administered vaccine (an Ad26 vector) expressed Wuhan-strain SARS-CoV-2 spike. The entry originates in a study of Ad26.COV2.S vaccination and SARS-CoV-2 variants. Broader study findings: Vaccinees displayed broader spike-specific TCR repertoires than placebo recipients. Similar non-spike TCR breadth was observed in recipients of vaccine and of placebo.

The CDR3 extends over 16 amino acids. The ends lost 3 bases at V and 8 bases at J; junction bases unmatched: 16. In germline, CDR1 is SGHDT, CDR2 YYEEEE. TCRdb's table, derived via immunoSEQ multiplex PCR, lists solely in-frame clones and lacks some. The sample lists 300,000 to 450,000 clones, approximately 81% occurring once. The source is a person between 18 and 65 years old who received the Ad26.COV2.S COVID-19 vaccine or a placebo. The J gene is TRBJ1-2, the V gene TRBV5-6; 7 positions match TRBD1. Sample: peripheral blood, taken in a trial of Ad26.COV2.S vaccine versus placebo. The CDR3 spells CASSSPRGTRGRGYTF. DNA of the CDR3: TGTGCCAGCAGCTCCCCTAGAGGGACAAGGGGGCGCGGCTACACCTTC.